This TCR beta chain originates from a study of cytomegalovirus exposure and HLA in healthy donors. At the level of the study: Some 180 million T cells yielded under 130 million unique TCR beta sequences in earlier analysis. Genotyping of some 390 donors showed that about 79% belonged to the Caucasian-associated ancestry cluster. General observations from the study: The authors excluded some V segments, including TRBV6-2 and TRBV6-3, as indistinguishable.

PCR was performed using 60 Vbeta and 13 Jbeta primers. The protocol was immunoSEQ multiplex PCR, while the TCRdb copy is restricted to in-frame clones and leaves out a portion. Of 160,000 or so clones in the sample, over 75% are singletons; the top ten hold nearly 6.5%. Notes on this clone: Its antigen remains unknown.

This CDR3 region has 16 residues. With 0 bases clipped from V and 5 bases from J, the junction kept 8 bases outside the gene matches. Germline lookup yields CDR1 LGHNA and CDR2 YNFKEQ. The rearrangement links TRBV4-2 to TRBJ2-7, with 9 bases lining up with TRBD2. The specimen sequenced was PBMCs. The clonotype was recovered from a man in his forties in good health and CMV-seropositive. CDR3 sequence (DNA): TGTGCCAGCAGCCAAGAGGCTCGCGGGAGGGCCCACGAGCAGTACTTC. As protein: CASSQEARGRAHEQYF.